This is a list of T cell receptor beta chains from one sample in a study of T cells in Graves' hyperthyroidism and ophthalmopathy. One entry per CDR3 protein results from TCRdb running MiXCR on the multiplex PCR reads. Among hundreds of thousands of distinct CDR3 sequences listed, about 24% were seen once. Sample: blood. These receptors were collected from a woman aged 25-40 years with Graves' ophthalmopathy. Each CDR3 is given without its conserved first and last residue.

CDR3: ASSLDQDGGTQETQY
J: TRBJ2-5
V: TRBV11-3

CDR3: ASSPSAVRHEQF
J: TRBJ2-1
V: TRBV11-1

CDR3: ASSPRQGNNEQY
J: TRBJ2-7
V: TRBV7-9

CDR3: ASSQDSLLGQGKDGYT
J: TRBJ1-2
V: TRBV4-2

CDR3: SAPLLLQETQY
J: TRBJ2-5
V: TRBV20-1

CDR3: ASSRYNQPQH
J: TRBJ1-5
V: TRBV7-8

CDR3: ATSRPGRTTGELF
J: TRBJ2-2
V: TRBV15

CDR3: ASSSSPTGGNTIY
J: TRBJ1-3
V: TRBV19

CDR3: ASSWRPADDGYT
J: TRBJ1-2
V: TRBV5-1

CDR3: ASSEQGGDEQY
J: TRBJ2-7
V: TRBV2

CDR3: ASSSQRTNTGELF
J: TRBJ2-2
V: TRBV28

CDR3: ASRKLGSGNTIY
J: TRBJ1-3
V: TRBV28

CDR3: VTSTTRNTGELF
J: TRBJ2-2
V: TRBV15

CDR3: ASTRWGEGEAF
J: TRBJ1-1
V: TRBV12-3/TRBV12-4

CDR3: ASSPGRNLPEQY
J: TRBJ2-7
V: TRBV7-2

CDR3: SARDSGGRNTGELF
J: TRBJ2-2
V: TRBV20-1

CDR3: ASKTDRDNTIY
J: TRBJ1-3
V: TRBV6-5

CDR3: ASRTGGAYQETQY
J: TRBJ2-5
V: TRBV2

CDR3: ATSRDTTGGRTGYT
J: TRBJ1-2
V: TRBV15

CDR3: ASSIADRVYQPQH
J: TRBJ1-5
V: TRBV6-2/TRBV6-3

CDR3: ASSRTSETYEQY
J: TRBJ2-7
V: TRBV2

CDR3: ASRRTQGNYEQY
J: TRBJ2-7
V: TRBV6-1

CDR3: AWSSGPLATGELF
J: TRBJ2-2
V: TRBV30

CDR3: ASSQLMDRGADTQY
J: TRBJ2-3
V: TRBV3-1

CDR3: ASSLTMNTEAF
J: TRBJ1-1
V: TRBV7-3

CDR3: ATDPRVETGSSYEQY
J: TRBJ2-7
V: TRBV2

CDR3: ASSRNREEH
J: TRBJ1-5
V: TRBV6-1

CDR3: ASSLTDDQPQH
J: TRBJ1-5
V: TRBV7-2

CDR3: ASSLGGTGKSGGELF
J: TRBJ2-2
V: TRBV5-4

CDR3: ASSIAVALAYEQY
J: TRBJ2-7
V: TRBV27

CDR3: ASSPGLQPQH
J: TRBJ1-5
V: TRBV6-4

CDR3: ASSRNQGQGGLGEQY
J: TRBJ2-7
V: TRBV12-3/TRBV12-4

CDR3: SAYPTVAYEQY
J: TRBJ2-7
V: TRBV20-1

CDR3: ASSPIQGSSYEQY
J: TRBJ2-7
V: TRBV11-2

CDR3: AISGDSSSYEQY
J: TRBJ2-7
V: TRBV10-3

CDR3: ASRATGGEPQH
J: TRBJ1-5
V: TRBV6-4

CDR3: SARGDRNTEAF
J: TRBJ1-1
V: TRBV20-1

CDR3: ASSPSRSLGQY
J: TRBJ2-7
V: TRBV28

CDR3: ASSLESGSQETQY
J: TRBJ2-5
V: TRBV12-3/TRBV12-4

CDR3: ASRKRGEETKY
J: TRBJ2-5
V: TRBV11-3

CDR3: ASSLVSNSPLH
J: TRBJ1-6
V: TRBV6-2/TRBV6-3

CDR3: ATSRDWDRNTEAF
J: TRBJ1-1
V: TRBV15

CDR3: ASSQAGQGPSHEQY
J: TRBJ2-7
V: TRBV4-3

CDR3: ASRPSQVNYGYT
J: TRBJ1-2
V: TRBV6-1

CDR3: SVDPIKQGGQPQH
J: TRBJ1-5
V: TRBV29-1